The 32 T cell receptor beta chains below were found in one sample sequenced in a study of CXCR3-negative and CXCR3-positive naive CD8 T cells. The antigens these receptors bind are not known. Findings of the study overall: In CXCR3-positive naive cells, the TRB CDR3s were more hydrophobic than in CXCR3-negative naive cells.

5' RACE that incorporated UMI labels was used to prepare the TRB cDNA libraries. TCRdb reanalyzed the 5' RACE reads, giving one entry per CDR3 protein sequence and no DNA. Its table records about 130,000 distinct CDR3 sequences. The sequenced material came from naive CXCR3+ CD8+ T cells from blood. The sample's subset: CD45RO-CCR7+CD27+CD95- naive CD8+ T cells expressing CXCR3 (TNR3+). The receptors were sampled from a human donor in good health. Some clones in this sample may be carry-over from other donors' samples.

The chain carries TRBV11-2 and TRBJ2-7. There are 15 residues in the CDR3. Germline V lookup: CDR1 SGHAT, CDR2 FQNNGV. CDR3 protein: CASTDIGHLSYEQYF.

The chain is built from TRBV4-3 and TRBJ2-1; TCRdb's D call of TRBD2 is untestable without DNA. CDR1 LGHNA and CDR2 YSLEER come from the germline V gene. This CDR3 region has 20 residues. CDR3 region: CASSQAGSSGRTSSYNEQFF.

V and J are TRBV7-3 and TRBJ2-6; the D gene TCRdb calls, TRBD1, cannot be checked with no DNA. This CDR3 has 16 residues. Germline CDR1 reads SGHTA; CDR2 reads FQGTGA. The CDR3 loop reads CASSSQGDPGANVLTF.

The chain employs TRBV7-2 and TRBJ2-3; TCRdb proposes TRBD2, but this gene call is untestable without DNA. This CDR3 comprises 18 residues. Germline V gene sequence: CDR1 SGHTA, CDR2 FQGNSA. CDR3 loop: CASSPTLTSGGYTDTQYF.

The V call is TRBV29-1, the J call TRBJ2-1. The CDR3 extends over 13 amino acids. Looked up from germline, CDR1 is SQVTM and CDR2 is ANQGSEA. CDR3 sequence: CSATSSSYNEQFF.

This chain connects TRBV29-1 to TRBJ2-2. The CDR3 contains 14 residues. Germline values: CDR1 SQVTM, CDR2 ANQGSEA. The CDR3: CSVDPSQGTGELFF.

The chain uses TRBV5-1 and TRBJ2-1; with no DNA, the TCRdb D assignment of TRBD2 cannot be verified. CDR3 size: 12 residues. The germline gives CDR1 SGHRS, CDR2 YFSETQ. Here the CDR3 reads CASEGLMDEQFF.

The V and J genes are TRBV4-1 and TRBJ2-5; TCRdb names TRBD2, which stays unverified in the absence of DNA. Germline V CDR1 and CDR2: MGHRA, YSYEKL. The CDR3 extends over 13 amino acids. CDR3 in amino acids: CASSRTRQETQYF.

The chain combines TRBV15 with TRBJ1-2; TCRdb indicates TRBD1, and absent DNA this call remains unverified. CDR1 LNHNV and CDR2 YYDKDF come from the germline V gene (reference sequence). The CDR3 is 14 residues long. CDR3 protein: CATSSLDRFYGYTF.

V usage is TRBV9 and J usage is TRBJ2-5; without DNA, the TCRdb call of TRBD1 cannot be checked. From germline, CDR1 is SGDLS and CDR2 YYNGEE. This CDR3 contains 13 residues. CDR3 residues: CASSGGQQETQYF.

The chain uses TRBV5-1 and TRBJ1-5; as DNA is missing, the TRBD1 call by TCRdb cannot be tested. The germline gives CDR1 SGHRS, CDR2 YFSETQ. This CDR3 has 14 amino acids. CDR3 residues: CASSLGGASQPQHF.

The CDR3: CASFTWRGLEYEQFF. The J gene is TRBJ2-1, the V gene TRBV6-2 or TRBV6-3; TCRdb reports TRBD2, a call that lacks DNA to check it against. Germline V gene data show CDR1 as MNHEY and CDR2 as SVGEGT. The CDR3 consists of 15 residues.

V usage is TRBV10-3 and J usage is TRBJ2-6; TCRdb's D call, TRBD1, is unchecked because there is no DNA. The CDR3 contains 18 residues. Germline-derived CDR1 and CDR2 are ENHRY and SYGVKD. CDR3 sequence reads: CAISEIEVRGSGANVLTF.

The genes are TRBV2 and TRBJ1-2; the D call of TRBD1 rests on TCRdb alone, since no DNA is present to check it. CDR3 length: 17 residues. Germline V gene data show CDR1 as SNHLY and CDR2 as FYNNEI. The CDR3 is CASRREDADRVDYGYTF.

The rearrangement links TRBV14 to TRBJ2-1. This CDR3 contains 13 residues. CDR1 and CDR2 (germline): SGHDN, FVKESK. CDR3: CASSQRPTSGQFF.

The J gene is TRBJ1-6, the V gene TRBV27. CDR3 size: 18 residues. Germline lookup yields CDR1 MNHEY and CDR2 SMNVEV (reference sequence). CDR3 protein: CASSFDRALSSYNSPLHF.

The V call is TRBV7-9, the J call TRBJ1-1; TCRdb returns TRBD1, unconfirmable since there is no DNA. Germline-derived CDR1 and CDR2 are SEHNR and FQNEAQ (reference sequence). CDR3 size: 19 residues. The CDR3 region is CASSSLFDSEARPRDGAFF.

The chain combines TRBV7-9 with TRBJ2-7; without DNA, the TCRdb call of TRBD2 cannot be checked. The V gene's germline CDR1 is SEHNR and CDR2 FQNEAQ (reference sequence). This CDR3 has 15 residues. CDR3 protein: CASSLEAGSSYEQYF.

The rearrangement uses TRBV6-2 or TRBV6-3 and TRBJ2-7; the TCRdb D gene call, TRBD1, has no DNA to confirm it. This CDR3 is 16 amino acids long. Germline values: CDR1 MNHEY, CDR2 SVGEGT. CDR3: CASSSNSGTGFYEQYF.

The chain recombines TRBV19 with TRBJ2-2; TCRdb lists TRBD2, though no DNA is available to test this call. The V gene's germline CDR1 is LNHDA and CDR2 SQIVND (reference sequence). This CDR3 comprises 13 residues. The CDR3 loop reads CASTGDYTGELFF.

The chain links TRBV6-5 to TRBJ1-1. From germline, CDR1 is MNHEY and CDR2 SVGAGI. The CDR3 sequence is 14 residues long. The CDR3 loop is CASSYLSLDTEAFF.

CDR3 sequence reads: CASSFPAGQGTKNIQYF. The chain recombines TRBV12-3 or TRBV12-4 with TRBJ2-4; TCRdb indicates TRBD1, and absent DNA this call remains unverified. The CDR3 totals 17 residues.

The V call is TRBV7-3, the J call TRBJ2-1. This CDR3 is 12 amino acids long. Per the germline V gene, CDR1 is SGHTA and CDR2 is FQGTGA. CDR3 protein: CASSSSNNEQFF.

The V gene is TRBV5-1, the J gene TRBJ2-4; TCRdb calls TRBD1, which cannot be checked without DNA. The germline gives CDR1 SGHRS, CDR2 YFSETQ. This CDR3 has 15 amino acids. The CDR3 reads CASSDRDKAKNIQYF. The variable domain in full, with the rest retrieved from reference TRBV5-1 and TRBJ2-4, is KAGVTQTPRYLIKTRGQQVTLSCSPISGHRSVSWYQQTPGQGLQFLFEYFSETQRNKGNFPGRFSGRQFSNSRSEMNVSTLELGDSALYLCASSDRDKAKNIQYFGAGTRLSVL.

V and J are TRBV28 and TRBJ2-7; TCRdb designates TRBD1, a call that cannot be tested without DNA. CDR3 length: 14 residues. Germline-derived CDR1 and CDR2 are MDHEN and SYDVKM. CDR3 sequence reads: CASSRQGASYEQYF. Variable domain in full (rest from reference TRBV28 and TRBJ2-7): DVKVTQSSRYLVKRTGEKVFLECVQDMDHENMFWYRQDPGLGLRLIYFSYDVKMKEKGDIPEGYSVSREKKERFSLILESASTNQTSMYLCASSRQGASYEQYFGPGTRLTVT.

This chain links TRBV7-9 with TRBJ1-5; TCRdb outputs TRBD1, but without DNA this stays unchecked. This CDR3 comprises 18 residues. Germline V CDR1 and CDR2: SEHNR, FQNEAQ (reference sequence). The CDR3 reads CASSGPGTDRYSNQPQHF.

The chain is built from TRBV28 and TRBJ2-1; TCRdb outputs TRBD2, but without DNA this stays unchecked. Germline CDR1 reads MDHEN; CDR2 reads SYDVKM. CDR3 length: 14 residues. CDR3 protein: CASSMRGLHYEQFF.

CDR3 amino acids: CASRGEGAGNQPQHF. V is TRBV12-3 or TRBV12-4 and J is TRBJ1-5; TCRdb's assignment of TRBD1 cannot be checked, as there is no DNA. The CDR3 is 15 residues long.

This clonotype registers medium-sized (0.01 to 0.1%) by frequency. The rearrangement joins TRBV4-2 to TRBJ1-5. This CDR3 contains 15 residues. Germline assignment: CDR1 LGHNA and CDR2 YNFKEQ. The chain's CDR3 is CASSQEHEAYQPQHF.

Here the CDR3 reads CASSLSGGVLTNEQFF. The chain links TRBV4-2 to TRBJ2-1; with no DNA, the TCRdb D assignment of TRBD2 cannot be verified. Germline V lookup: CDR1 LGHNA, CDR2 YNFKEQ. The CDR3 totals 16 residues.

The CDR3 spells CASSQLRGGAYNGQFF. This chain joins TRBV2 and TRBJ2-1. This CDR3 spans 16 amino acids. Germline loops: CDR1 SNHLY, CDR2 FYNNEI.

The CDR3 sequence: CASSPLWAPLHF. The J gene is TRBJ1-6, the V gene TRBV28; the D call from TCRdb, TRBD1, cannot be confirmed without DNA. The V gene's germline CDR1 is MDHEN and CDR2 SYDVKM. The CDR3 contains 12 residues. Full variable domain (missing parts from reference TRBV28 and TRBJ1-6): DVKVTQSSRYLVKRTGEKVFLECVQDMDHENMFWYRQDPGLGLRLIYFSYDVKMKEKGDIPEGYSVSREKKERFSLILESASTNQTSMYLCASSPLWAPLHFGNGTRLTVT.